Below, 7 T cell receptor beta chains from the same sample are listed, as sequenced in a study of cytomegalovirus exposure and HLA in healthy donors. The primer mix had 60 Vbeta and 13 Jbeta primers. Libraries were prepared by immunoSEQ multiplex PCR; TCRdb keeps only in-frame clonotypes and omits some of them. The repertoire holds about 190,000 clones, with about 88% as singletons. The sample comprised PBMCs. All receptors come from a woman aged 18-30 years in good health and CMV-seronegative.

The chain carries TRBV11-1 and TRBJ2-5; D remains ambiguous. Germline values: CDR1 SGHAT, CDR2 FQDESV (reference sequence). V shed 5 bases and J shed 5 bases, with 18 bases lying between them. CDR3 length: 15 residues. CDR3 loop: CASSPRKPGSETQYF. The CDR3 nucleotides are TGTGCCAGCAGCCCGAGGAAACCCGGGTCCGAGACCCAGTACTTC. The variable domain in full, completed from reference TRBV11-1 and TRBJ2-5, reads EAEVAQSPRYKITEKSQAVAFWCDPISGHATLYWYRQILGQGPELLVQFQDESVVDDSQLPKDRFSAERLKGVDSTLKIQPAELGDSAMYLCASSPRKPGSETQYFGPGTRLLVL.

This chain uses TRBV9 with TRBJ2-7, with a weak D call TRBD2 (6 bases). V was cut by 4 bases and J by 1 base, with 15 bases left in between. Per germline, CDR1 SGDLS and CDR2 YYNGEE. The CDR3 runs 15 residues. This CDR3 reads CASSTGSTVSYEQYF. The CDR3 coding sequence is TGTGCCAGCAGCACCGGGAGCACGGTGTCCTACGAGCAGTACTTC.

The chain employs TRBV5-4 and TRBJ1-2; TRBD1 matches 8 bases. The CDR3 has 13 amino acids. Germline values: CDR1 SGHNT, CDR2 YYREEE (reference sequence). V dropped 2 bases and J dropped 7; count of bases not matched to a gene: 4. In nucleotides, the CDR3 is TGTGCCAGCAGCTTCCAGGGGACAGGTGGCTACACCTTC. Translation: CASSFQGTGGYTF.

The chain couples TRBV28 to TRBJ2-2; 8 bases are shared with TRBD2. CDR3 length: 14 amino acids. J lost 4 bases, V lost 7 bases, and 5 bases had no gene match. Per germline, CDR1 MDHEN and CDR2 SYDVKM. This chain's CDR3 is CASKGLAGTGELFF. CDR3 sequence (DNA): TGTGCCAGCAAGGGGCTAGCGGGCACCGGGGAGCTGTTTTTT.

The chain employs TRBV11-3 and TRBJ2-7, with D perhaps TRBD1 (6 bases). Germline V lookup: CDR1 SGHNT, CDR2 YENEEA. The V end lost 5 bases, the J end lost 4 bases, and 9 bases lay between the germline ends. The CDR3 loop spans 12 amino acids. The CDR3 protein is CASSPRGYEQYF. In DNA, the CDR3 is TGTGCCAGCAGCCCCAGGGGATACGAGCAGTACTTC.

The CDR3 protein is CASSIRRSSGRPPSYNEQFF. The CDR3 DNA sequence: TGTGCCAGTAGTATACGAAGGAGTAGCGGGAGGCCCCCGTCCTACAATGAGCAGTTCTTC. The V call is TRBV19, the J call TRBJ2-1, with TRBD2 identical over 10 bases. The CDR3 length is 20 residues. V lost 2 bases to trimming and J lost 1 base; unmatched junction nucleotides: 14. Germline values: CDR1 LNHDA, CDR2 SQIVND (reference sequence).

This clone was seen only once. V gene TRBV5-1 combines with J gene TRBJ2-1; D is perhaps TRBD2 (6 bases). Trimming removed 3 bases from V and 4 bases from J, with 17 bases in between. This CDR3 spans 16 amino acids. Germline CDR1 and CDR2: SGHRS and YFSETQ. CDR3 sequence reads: CASSSTPGRRYNEQFF. In nucleotides, the CDR3 is TGCGCCAGCAGCTCGACACCAGGGAGGCGATACAATGAGCAGTTCTTC.